These 27 T cell receptor beta chains originate from one sample sequenced in a study of shared clonotypes between healthy human individuals. The data were produced by immunoSEQ multiplex PCR, yet TCRdb's version contains in-frame clones alone and is incomplete. The table shows 90,000 to 130,000 clones, with 68% occurring only once. Input material: memory CD8+ T cells sorted from blood. Subset meaning: CD45RO+ cells pooled with CCR7-negative TemRA cells. These receptors were taken from a woman in her 30s in good health.

CDR3 in amino acids: CASSVFRVRTDTQYF. The CDR3 DNA is TGTGCCAGCAGCGTATTTAGGGTACGCACAGATACGCAGTATTTT. The rearrangement links TRBV9 to TRBJ2-3; D not resolved. The germline V gene has CDR1 SGDLS and CDR2 YYNGEE. V lost 1 base and J 1 base, leaving 10 bases between the germline ends. The CDR3 is 15 residues long.

This clone was seen only once. In DNA, the CDR3 is TGTGCCACGTTGGGGGGTGAGGGCACTGAAGCTTTCTTT. Its translation: CATLGGEGTEAFF. The rearrangement joins TRBV2 to TRBJ1-1; D perhaps matches TRBD1 (5 bases). CDR3 length equals 13 residues. The germline V and J ends were trimmed by 10 bases and 4 bases, with 16 bases remaining between them. Germline-derived CDR1 and CDR2 are SNHLY and FYNNEI.

This sequence joins TRBV25-1 and TRBJ2-5; the D gene is possibly TRBD2 (6 bases). Gene TRBJ2-7 matches the end of the DNA better, so the J call may be wrong. CDR3 length: 14 residues. Germline lookup yields CDR1 MGHDK and CDR2 SYGVNS. As DNA, the CDR3 is TGTGCCAGCAGTGGCCGGGACTTCTCCTACGAGCAGTACTTC. Its translation is CASSGRDFSYEQYF.

This chain joins TRBV7-2 and TRBJ2-1; TRBD2 aligns across 8 bases. CDR3 size: 16 residues. V dropped 1 base and J dropped 7; count of bases not matched to a gene: 9. CDR1 and CDR2 (germline): SGHTA, FQGNSA. The CDR3 is CASSLDLAGGGNEQFF. For the CDR3, the DNA is TGTGCCAGCAGCTTAGACTTGGCGGGAGGTGGGAATGAGCAGTTCTTC.

This clone was seen a few times. This chain connects TRBV28 to TRBJ2-1; a possible D gene is TRBD1 (5 bases). The CDR3 runs to 13 residues. V shed 6 bases and J shed 4 bases, with 10 bases lying between them. Per the germline V gene, CDR1 is MDHEN and CDR2 is SYDVKM. The DNA for the CDR3 is TGTGCCAGCAGCCTTGACAGTTACAATGAGCAGTTCTTC. Protein: CASSLDSYNEQFF.

The chain uses TRBV11-3 and TRBJ2-7; the match to TRBD2 covers 9 bases. The V gene's germline CDR1 is SGHNT and CDR2 YENEEA. Trimming took 0 bases from V and 7 from J; bases not matched to a gene: 19. The CDR3 runs 19 residues. CDR3 loop: CASSLDLWLAGSPAGEQYF. The CDR3 DNA sequence: TGTGCCAGCAGCTTAGATCTGTGGCTAGCGGGATCCCCCGCCGGAGAGCAGTACTTC.

The chain uses TRBV2 and TRBJ2-5; tentative D call: TRBD2 (5 bases). This CDR3 contains 13 residues. Between the trimmed V and J ends, which lost 11 bases and 9 bases, there was a span of 22 bases. CDR1 and CDR2 from the germline V gene are SNHLY and FYNNEI. The CDR3 loop is CASEGGSQWAQYF. For the CDR3, the DNA is TGTGCCTCCGAGGGCGGTTCCCAATGGGCCCAGTACTTC.

In DNA, the CDR3 is TGTGCCAGCAGCTTAGATTTTCCAGGGGACAGCTATGGCTACACCTTC. Amino acid sequence: CASSLDFPGDSYGYTF. The chain carries TRBV11-2 and TRBJ1-2; 7 nucleotides match TRBD1. Per the germline V gene, CDR1 is SGHAT and CDR2 is FQNNGV. The CDR3 consists of 16 residues. After removal of 0 bases from V and 4 bases from J, the junction contained 8 bases not matched to a gene.

The chain uses TRBV2 and TRBJ2-7, with a possible D match to TRBD2 (5 bases). The V gene lost 11 bases and the J gene lost 7 bases, with 18 bases spanning the gap. The CDR3 is 12 residues long. Germline V gene sequence: CDR1 SNHLY, CDR2 FYNNEI. The chain's CDR3 is CAGKTPTGEQYF. The CDR3 coding sequence is TGTGCCGGTAAGACACCGACGGGGGAGCAGTACTTC.

CDR3 sequence: CAWRDRGNTEAFF. The DNA for the CDR3 is TGTGCCTGGCGGGACAGGGGGAACACTGAAGCTTTCTTT. The rearrangement links TRBV30 to TRBJ1-1; 10 bases agree with TRBD1. The junction had 1 base not matched to a gene; V was cut back by 5 bases and J by 1 base. This CDR3 spans 13 amino acids. Germline V gene data show CDR1 as GTSNPN and CDR2 as SVGIG (reference sequence).

This clone came up once. The rearrangement uses TRBV5-6 and TRBJ2-4; D call uncertain. The CDR3 contains 15 residues. Germline V gene lookup returns CDR1 SGHDT and CDR2 YYEEEE. V lost 4 bases and J lost 0, with 11 bases in between. CDR3 in amino acids: CASSVELVAKNIQYF. DNA for the CDR3: TGTGCCAGCAGCGTTGAGTTGGTAGCCAAAAACATTCAGTACTTC.

The chain couples TRBV4-1 to TRBJ2-3; D unresolved. CDR3 length: 16 residues. Germline loops: CDR1 MGHRA, CDR2 YSYEKL. V was clipped by 4 bases and J by 0 bases, with 14 bases between them. CDR3 sequence reads: CASSPEPSASTDTQYF. The CDR3 DNA follows: TGCGCCAGCAGCCCAGAACCCTCGGCTAGCACAGATACGCAGTATTTT.

V usage is TRBV4-2 and J usage is TRBJ1-5; D may be TRBD1 (5 bases). Germline V CDR1 and CDR2: LGHNA, YNFKEQ. The V gene lost 1 base and the J gene lost 6 bases, with 22 bases spanning the gap. The CDR3 runs 18 residues. The CDR3 nucleotides are TGTGCCAGCAGCCAAGCGGGGGTTGGCGGAGGGAGAGGTCAGCCCCAGCATTTT. It is translated as CASSQAGVGGGRGQPQHF.

The J gene is TRBJ1-5, the V gene TRBV7-9; D ambiguous. CDR3 size: 13 residues. V was shortened by 3 bases and J by 7 bases, with 10 bases between the two germline ends. Germline assignment: CDR1 SEHNR and CDR2 FQNEAQ (reference sequence). CDR3 residues: CASSFNGSQPQHF. The CDR3, as DNA: TGTGCCAGCAGCTTCAATGGGTCCCAGCCCCAGCATTTT. The whole variable domain, filled in from reference TRBV7-9 and TRBJ1-5, reads DTGVSQNPRHKITKRGQNVTFRCDPISEHNRLYWYRQTLGQGPEFLTYFQNEAQLEKSRLLSDRFSAERPKGSFSTLEIQRTEQGDSAMYLCASSFNGSQPQHFGDGTRLSIL.

In its sample, this clone was seen once. The gene calls are TRBV28 and TRBJ2-5; D is uncertain. Germline CDR1 reads MDHEN; CDR2 reads SYDVKM. Trimming removed 3 bases at V and 4 bases at J, with 6 bases between. The CDR3 covers 12 residues. CDR3 DNA sequence: TGTGCCAGCAGTTTTGGCCTAGAGACCCAGTACTTC. This gives the protein CASSFGLETQYF.

The genes are TRBV6-5 and TRBJ2-1; 8 bases are a match to TRBD1. CDR3 length: 14 residues. The germline V gene has CDR1 MNHEY and CDR2 SVGAGI. The V and J ends lost 5 bases and 3 bases, in that order; junction bases with no gene match: 3. The CDR3 DNA follows: TGTGCCAGCAGTCAGGGGGCAAACTACAATGAGCAGTTCTTC. Translating it yields CASSQGANYNEQFF.

This clone was seen repeatedly, ten times or more. The chain couples TRBV13 to TRBJ2-5; possibly TRBD2 for D (6 bases). The J call may be in error: the DNA end matches TRBJ2-7 better. This CDR3 has 14 residues. Germline values: CDR1 PRHDT, CDR2 FYEKMQ (reference sequence). CDR3 bases: TGTGCCAGCAGCTTGGGAGGCTTCTCCTACGAGCAGTACTTC. Translating gives CASSLGGFSYEQYF.

The table lists this clone with many counts. CDR3 DNA sequence: TGTGCCACCAGCAGAGAGTCTGTGGGAGATGAACAGCCCTACGAGCAGTACTTC. Translation gives CATSRESVGDEQPYEQYF. The chain links TRBV15 to TRBJ2-7; TRBD2 is a possible D gene (5 bases). Germline lookup yields CDR1 LNHNV and CDR2 YYDKDF (reference sequence). V was trimmed by 0 bases and J by 2 bases, leaving 20 bases between them. This CDR3 comprises 18 residues.

V usage is TRBV13 and J usage is TRBJ2-1; 11 bases fit TRBD2. Germline V CDR1 and CDR2: PRHDT, FYEKMQ (reference sequence). This CDR3 is 17 amino acids long. J lost 1 base, V lost 0 bases, and 2 bases had no gene match. The CDR3 region is CASSLGWTSGSYNEQFF. The CDR3 DNA reads as TGTGCCAGCAGCTTAGGATGGACTAGCGGGTCCTACAATGAGCAGTTCTTC.

The genes are TRBV19 and TRBJ1-1; D possibly corresponds to TRBD1 (5 bases). CDR1 and CDR2 from the germline V gene are LNHDA and SQIVND (reference sequence). The V gene lost 2 bases and the J gene lost 4 bases, with 23 bases spanning the gap. The CDR3 covers 18 residues. This chain's CDR3 is CASSIPPLTEEFITEAFF. The CDR3 region has the DNA TGTGCCAGTAGTATACCCCCACTGACAGAAGAATTTATCACTGAAGCTTTCTTT.

The chain combines TRBV6-5 with TRBJ1-4; maybe TRBD1 (5 bases). Germline V gene sequence: CDR1 MNHEY, CDR2 SVGAGI. The CDR3 loop spans 16 amino acids. V was trimmed by 2 bases and J by 7 bases, leaving 17 bases between them. In DNA form, the CDR3 reads TGTGCCAGCAGTTACATAGGTGGAGGGGAGGCTGAAAAACTGTTTTTT. It yields the protein CASSYIGGGEAEKLFF.

The table lists this clone with a few counts. V usage is TRBV7-9 and J usage is TRBJ1-1; the D is unclear. CDR1 is SEHNR, CDR2 FQNEAQ, per germline (reference sequence). The CDR3 is 12 residues long. V gave up 4 bases and J gave up 7 bases, with 10 bases separating them. CDR3 coding DNA: TGTGCCAGCAGCTGGGCCAGCCTTGAAGCTTTCTTT. It codes for CASSWASLEAFF.

This CDR3 reads CASSLGDIATNEKLFF. The DNA for the CDR3 is TGTGCCAGCAGCTTGGGGGACATAGCAACTAATGAAAAACTGTTTTTT. The rearrangement uses TRBV5-8 and TRBJ1-4; a possible D gene is TRBD1 (6 bases). Germline CDR1 is SGHTS and CDR2 is YDEGEE. The CDR3 extends over 16 amino acids. Between the trimmed V and J ends, which lost 0 bases and 0 bases, there was a span of 9 bases.

V is TRBV27 and J is TRBJ1-1, with D unresolved. Germline CDR1 and CDR2: MNHEY and SMNVEV (reference sequence). Trimming removed 6 bases at V and 3 bases at J, with 11 bases between. The CDR3 is 13 residues long. The CDR3 is CASSPRIYTEAFF. The DNA for the CDR3 is TGTGCCAGCAGCCCAAGAATTTACACTGAAGCTTTCTTT.

The V and J genes are TRBV4-1 and TRBJ2-7; 9 nucleotides line up with TRBD2. The CDR3 covers 18 residues. The V segment lost 0 bases and the J segment 2 bases; nucleotides outside the gene matches: 11. Germline-derived CDR1 and CDR2 are MGHRA and YSYEKL. CDR3 DNA: TGCGCCAGCAGCCAAGATCAGCCGGGCCTAGCGGGACCCTACGAGCAGTACTTC. Translation gives CASSQDQPGLAGPYEQYF.

V usage is TRBV19 and J usage is TRBJ2-6; D is unclear. Trimming took 2 bases from V and 0 from J, leaving 11 bases between them. This CDR3 region has 17 residues. Germline V CDR1 and CDR2: LNHDA, SQIVND (reference sequence). CDR3 DNA: TGTGCCAGTAGTATATACGGGTCCATCTCTGGGGCCAACGTCCTGACTTTC. This gives the protein CASSIYGSISGANVLTF.

The chain combines TRBV5-6 with TRBJ2-7, with 7 bases identical to TRBD2. Trimming took 4 bases from V and 2 from J; bases not matched to a gene: 9. Germline lookup yields CDR1 SGHDT and CDR2 YYEEEE. There are 15 residues in the CDR3. CDR3 sequence (DNA): TGTGCCAGCAGCGGGGGAGGGGACTTACCCTACGAGCAGTACTTC. This gives the protein CASSGGGDLPYEQYF.